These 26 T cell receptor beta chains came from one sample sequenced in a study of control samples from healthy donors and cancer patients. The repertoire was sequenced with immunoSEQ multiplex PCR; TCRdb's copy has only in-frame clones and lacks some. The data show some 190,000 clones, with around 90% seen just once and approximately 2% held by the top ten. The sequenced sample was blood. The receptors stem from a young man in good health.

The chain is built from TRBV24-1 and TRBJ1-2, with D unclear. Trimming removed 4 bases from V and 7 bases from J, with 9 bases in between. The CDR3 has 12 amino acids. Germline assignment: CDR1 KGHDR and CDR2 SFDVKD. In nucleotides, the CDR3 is TGTGCCACCAGTGAGGGGTACGCTGGCTACACCTTC. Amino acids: CATSEGYAGYTF.

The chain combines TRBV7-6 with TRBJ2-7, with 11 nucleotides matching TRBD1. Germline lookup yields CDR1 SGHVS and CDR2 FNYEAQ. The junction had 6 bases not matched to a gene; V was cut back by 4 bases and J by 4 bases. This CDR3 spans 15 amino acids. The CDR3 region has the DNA TGTGCCAGCAGCTCCGGGACAGGGGGTTTGTACGAGCAGTACTTC. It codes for CASSSGTGGLYEQYF.

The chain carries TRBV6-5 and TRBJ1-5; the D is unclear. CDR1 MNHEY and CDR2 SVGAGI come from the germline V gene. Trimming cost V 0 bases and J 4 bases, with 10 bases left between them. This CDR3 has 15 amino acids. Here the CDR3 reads CASSYSASGNQPQHF. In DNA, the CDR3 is TGTGCCAGCAGTTACTCCGCTTCGGGGAATCAGCCCCAGCATTTT.

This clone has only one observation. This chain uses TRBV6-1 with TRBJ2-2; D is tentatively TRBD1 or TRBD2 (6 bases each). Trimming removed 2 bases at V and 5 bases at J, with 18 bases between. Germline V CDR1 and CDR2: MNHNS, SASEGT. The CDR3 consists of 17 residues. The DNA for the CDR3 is TGTGCCAGCAGTGAACGGTACAGGGCTGGGGGGACCGGGGAGCTGTTTTTT. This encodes CASSERYRAGGTGELFF.

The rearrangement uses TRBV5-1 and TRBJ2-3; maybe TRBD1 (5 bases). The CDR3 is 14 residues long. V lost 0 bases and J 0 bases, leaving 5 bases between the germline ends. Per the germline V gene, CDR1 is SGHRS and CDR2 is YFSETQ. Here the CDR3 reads CASSLGQSTDTQYF. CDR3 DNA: TGCGCCAGCAGCTTGGGACAGAGCACAGATACGCAGTATTTT.

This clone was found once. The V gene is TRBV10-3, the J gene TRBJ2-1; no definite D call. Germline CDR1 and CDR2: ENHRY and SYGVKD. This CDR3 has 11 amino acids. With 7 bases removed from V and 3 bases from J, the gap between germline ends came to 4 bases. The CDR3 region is CAIKSYNEQFF. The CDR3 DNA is TGTGCCATCAAGAGCTACAATGAGCAGTTCTTC.

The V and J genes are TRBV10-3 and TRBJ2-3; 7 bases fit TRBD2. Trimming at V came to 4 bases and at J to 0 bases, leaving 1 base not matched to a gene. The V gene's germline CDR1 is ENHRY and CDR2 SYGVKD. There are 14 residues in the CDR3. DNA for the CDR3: TGTGCCATCAGTGTGGGGGGGAGCACAGATACGCAGTATTTT. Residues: CAISVGGSTDTQYF.

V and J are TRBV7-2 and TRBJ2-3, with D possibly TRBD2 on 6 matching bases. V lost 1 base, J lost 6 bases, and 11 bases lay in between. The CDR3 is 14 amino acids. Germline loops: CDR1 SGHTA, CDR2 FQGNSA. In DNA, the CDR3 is TGTGCCAGCAGCTTAGTAGCGGTGGGGGATACGCAGTATTTT. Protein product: CASSLVAVGDTQYF. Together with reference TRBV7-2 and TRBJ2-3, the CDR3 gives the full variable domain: GAGVSQSPSNKVTEKGKDVELRCDPISGHTALYWYRQSLGQGLEFLIYFQGNSAPDKSGLPSDRFSAERTGGSVSTLTIQRTQQEDSAVYLCASSLVAVGDTQYFGPGTRLTVL.

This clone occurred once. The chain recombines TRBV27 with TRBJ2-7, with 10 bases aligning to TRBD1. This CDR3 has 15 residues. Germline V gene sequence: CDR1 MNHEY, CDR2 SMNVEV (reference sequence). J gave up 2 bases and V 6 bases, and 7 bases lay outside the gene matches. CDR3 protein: CASSQLGTGAYEQYF. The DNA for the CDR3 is TGTGCCAGCAGCCAACTCGGGACAGGGGCCTACGAGCAGTACTTC.

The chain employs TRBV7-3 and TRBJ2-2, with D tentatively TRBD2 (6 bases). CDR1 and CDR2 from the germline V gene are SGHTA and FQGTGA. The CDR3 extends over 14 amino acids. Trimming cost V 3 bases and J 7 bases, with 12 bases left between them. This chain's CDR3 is CASSFGGLNGELFF. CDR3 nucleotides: TGTGCCAGCAGCTTCGGGGGACTGAACGGGGAGCTGTTTTTT.

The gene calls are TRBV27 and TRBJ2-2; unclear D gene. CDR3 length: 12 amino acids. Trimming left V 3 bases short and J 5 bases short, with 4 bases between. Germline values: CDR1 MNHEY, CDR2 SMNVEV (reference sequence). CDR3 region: CASSFITGELFF. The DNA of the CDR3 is TGTGCCAGCAGTTTTATAACCGGGGAGCTGTTTTTT.

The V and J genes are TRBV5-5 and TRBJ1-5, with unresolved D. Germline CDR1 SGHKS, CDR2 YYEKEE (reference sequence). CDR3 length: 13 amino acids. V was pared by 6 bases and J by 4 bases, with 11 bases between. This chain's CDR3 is CASTADSNQPQHF. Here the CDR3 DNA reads TGTGCCAGCACCGCGGACTCGAATCAGCCCCAGCATTTT.

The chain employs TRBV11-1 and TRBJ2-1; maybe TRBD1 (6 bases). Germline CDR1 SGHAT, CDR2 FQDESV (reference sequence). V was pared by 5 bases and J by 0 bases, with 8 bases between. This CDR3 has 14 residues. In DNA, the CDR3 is TGTGCCAGCAGCCCACAGGGCTCCTACAATGAGCAGTTCTTC. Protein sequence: CASSPQGSYNEQFF.

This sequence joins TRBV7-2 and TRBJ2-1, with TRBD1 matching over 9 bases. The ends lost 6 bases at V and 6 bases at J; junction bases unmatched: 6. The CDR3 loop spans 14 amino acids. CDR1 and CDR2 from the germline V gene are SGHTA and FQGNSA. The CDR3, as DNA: TGTGCCAGCAGGACCGGGACAGGGATCAATGAGCAGTTCTTC. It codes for CASRTGTGINEQFF.

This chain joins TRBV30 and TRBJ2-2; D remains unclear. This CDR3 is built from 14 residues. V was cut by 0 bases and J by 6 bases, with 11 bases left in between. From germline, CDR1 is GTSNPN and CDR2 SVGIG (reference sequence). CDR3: CAWSVLSGSGELFF. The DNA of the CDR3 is TGTGCCTGGAGTGTCCTGTCCGGGTCCGGGGAGCTGTTTTTT.

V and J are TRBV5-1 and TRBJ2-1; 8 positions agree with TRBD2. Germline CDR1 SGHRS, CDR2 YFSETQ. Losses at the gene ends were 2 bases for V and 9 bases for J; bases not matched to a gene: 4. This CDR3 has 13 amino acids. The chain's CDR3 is CASSFGREGEQFF. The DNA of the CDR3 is TGCGCCAGCAGCTTTGGTCGGGAGGGTGAGCAGTTCTTC.

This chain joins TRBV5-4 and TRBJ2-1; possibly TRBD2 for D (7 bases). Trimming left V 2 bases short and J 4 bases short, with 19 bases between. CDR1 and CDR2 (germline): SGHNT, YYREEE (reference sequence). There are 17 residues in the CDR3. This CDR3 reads CASSLIGGGYFYNEQFF. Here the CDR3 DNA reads TGTGCCAGCAGCTTAATTGGGGGGGGCTATTTTTACAATGAGCAGTTCTTC.

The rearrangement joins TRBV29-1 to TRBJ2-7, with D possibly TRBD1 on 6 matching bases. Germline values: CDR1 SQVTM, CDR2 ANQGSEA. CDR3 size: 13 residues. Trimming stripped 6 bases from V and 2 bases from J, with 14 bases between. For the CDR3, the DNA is TGCAGCGTCAATGGGGGCCGACCCTACGAGCAGTACTTC. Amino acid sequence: CSVNGGRPYEQYF.

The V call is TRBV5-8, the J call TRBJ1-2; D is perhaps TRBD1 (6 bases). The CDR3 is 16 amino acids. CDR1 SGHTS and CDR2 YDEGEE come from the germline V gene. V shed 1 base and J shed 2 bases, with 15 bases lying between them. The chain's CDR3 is CASSLLLTGTNYGYTF. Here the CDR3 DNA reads TGTGCCAGCAGCTTGTTACTTACAGGGACGAACTATGGCTACACCTTC.

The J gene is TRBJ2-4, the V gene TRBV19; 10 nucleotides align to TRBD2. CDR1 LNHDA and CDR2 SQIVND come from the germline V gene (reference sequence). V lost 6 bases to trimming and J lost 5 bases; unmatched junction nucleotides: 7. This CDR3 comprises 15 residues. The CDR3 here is CASSFPGTSENIQYF. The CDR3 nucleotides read TGTGCCAGTAGCTTCCCCGGGACTAGCGAAAACATTCAGTACTTC.

CDR3 in DNA: TGTGCCTGGAGTTCCGGGACAGGGGATATCAATCAGCCCCAGCATTTT. Protein product: CAWSSGTGDINQPQHF. The chain combines TRBV30 with TRBJ1-5; 10 bases map to TRBD1. This CDR3 spans 16 amino acids. V lost 2 bases, J lost 3 bases, and 7 bases stayed unmatched. Per germline, CDR1 GTSNPN and CDR2 SVGIG (reference sequence).

The DNA of the CDR3 is TGTGCCAGCAGCTTAGAGGGAGGGTTTAAGGAGCAGTACTTC. Residues: CASSLEGGFKEQYF. The chain uses TRBV7-6 and TRBJ2-7, with 7 bases aligning to TRBD2. This CDR3 region has 14 residues. The J segment lost 7 bases and the V segment lost 1 base, leaving 7 bases of the junction unmatched. CDR1 and CDR2 (germline): SGHVS, FNYEAQ.

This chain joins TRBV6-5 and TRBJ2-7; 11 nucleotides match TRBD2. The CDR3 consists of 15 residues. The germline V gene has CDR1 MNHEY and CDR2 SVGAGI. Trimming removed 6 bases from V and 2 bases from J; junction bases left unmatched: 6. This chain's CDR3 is CASRVTSGEPYEQYF. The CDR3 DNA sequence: TGTGCCAGCAGGGTGACTAGCGGGGAACCCTACGAGCAGTACTTC.

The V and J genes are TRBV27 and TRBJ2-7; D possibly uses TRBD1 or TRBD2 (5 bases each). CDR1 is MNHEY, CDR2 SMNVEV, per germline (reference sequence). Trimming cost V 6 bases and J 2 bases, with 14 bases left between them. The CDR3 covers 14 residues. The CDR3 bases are TGTGCCAGCAGCGAGGGGAACAGACCCTACGAGCAGTACTTC. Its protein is CASSEGNRPYEQYF.

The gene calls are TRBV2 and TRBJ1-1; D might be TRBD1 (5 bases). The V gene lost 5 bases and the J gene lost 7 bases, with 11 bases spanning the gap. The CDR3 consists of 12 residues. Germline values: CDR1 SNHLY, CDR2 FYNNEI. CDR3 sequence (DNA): TGTGCCAGCAGTAACCAGGGCAATGAAGCTTTCTTT. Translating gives CASSNQGNEAFF.

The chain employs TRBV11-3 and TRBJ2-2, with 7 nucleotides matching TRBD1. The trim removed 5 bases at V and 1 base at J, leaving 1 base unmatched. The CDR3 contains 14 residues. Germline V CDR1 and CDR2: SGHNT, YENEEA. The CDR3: CASSRDRNTGELFF. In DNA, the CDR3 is TGTGCCAGCAGCCGGGACAGGAACACCGGGGAGCTGTTTTTT.